This T cell receptor (beta chain) was sequenced in a study of T cell changes during pregnancy in multiple sclerosis. Trimming took 1 base from V and 3 from J, leaving 8 bases between them. The CDR3 is 14 residues long. Germline V gene data show CDR1 as SGHVS and CDR2 as FNYEAQ. The assay was immunoSEQ multiplex PCR, and TCRdb's table has in-frame clones only and misses some. Of 130,000 or so clones in the sample, roughly 95% are singletons; the top ten hold less than 0.55%. This sequence joins TRBV7-6 and TRBJ2-3; possibly TRBD2 for D (6 bases). The source was peripheral blood, collected after pregnancy. The receptor was isolated from a female donor with multiple sclerosis, enrolled in a pregnancy study. The CDR3 region is CASSLGRGTDTQYF. DNA for the CDR3: TGTGCCAGCAGCTTAGGGCGGGGTACAGATACGCAGTATTTT.